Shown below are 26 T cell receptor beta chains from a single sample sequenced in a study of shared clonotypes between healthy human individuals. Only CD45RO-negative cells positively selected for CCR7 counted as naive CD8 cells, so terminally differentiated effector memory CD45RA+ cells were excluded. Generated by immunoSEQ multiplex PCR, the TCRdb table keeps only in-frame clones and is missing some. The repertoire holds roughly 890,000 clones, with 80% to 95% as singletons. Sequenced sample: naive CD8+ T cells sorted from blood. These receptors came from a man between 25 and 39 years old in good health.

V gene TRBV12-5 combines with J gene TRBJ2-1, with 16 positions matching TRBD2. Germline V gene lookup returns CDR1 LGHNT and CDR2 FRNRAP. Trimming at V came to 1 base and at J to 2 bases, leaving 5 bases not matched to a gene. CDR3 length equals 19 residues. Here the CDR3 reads CASGLGGLAGGGPYNEQFF. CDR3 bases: TGTGCTAGTGGTTTGGGGGGACTAGCGGGAGGGGGCCCCTACAATGAGCAGTTCTTC. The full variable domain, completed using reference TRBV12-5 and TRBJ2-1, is DARVTQTPRHKVTEMGQEVTMRCQPILGHNTVFWYRQTMMQGLELLAYFRNRAPLDDSGMPKDRFSAEMPDATLATLKIQPSEPRDSAVYFCASGLGGLAGGGPYNEQFFGPGTRLTVL.

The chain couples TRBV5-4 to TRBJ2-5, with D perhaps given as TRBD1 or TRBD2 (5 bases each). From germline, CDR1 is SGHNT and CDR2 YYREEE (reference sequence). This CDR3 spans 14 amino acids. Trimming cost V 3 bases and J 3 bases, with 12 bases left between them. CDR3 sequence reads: CASSSGTGKETQYF. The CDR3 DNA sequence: TGTGCCAGCAGCTCAGGGACGGGGAAAGAGACCCAGTACTTC.

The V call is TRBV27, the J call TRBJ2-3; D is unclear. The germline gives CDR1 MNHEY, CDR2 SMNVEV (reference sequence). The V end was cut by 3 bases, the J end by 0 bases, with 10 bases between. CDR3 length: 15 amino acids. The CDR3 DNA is TGTGCCAGCAGTTTTTTCCAGACTAGCACAGATACGCAGTATTTT. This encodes CASSFFQTSTDTQYF.

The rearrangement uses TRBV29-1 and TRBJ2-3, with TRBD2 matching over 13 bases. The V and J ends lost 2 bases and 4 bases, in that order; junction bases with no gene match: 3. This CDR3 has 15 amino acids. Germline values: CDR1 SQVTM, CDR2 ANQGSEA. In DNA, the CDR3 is TGCAGCGTTGAACCGGGACTAGCGGGATCAGATACGCAGTATTTT. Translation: CSVEPGLAGSDTQYF.

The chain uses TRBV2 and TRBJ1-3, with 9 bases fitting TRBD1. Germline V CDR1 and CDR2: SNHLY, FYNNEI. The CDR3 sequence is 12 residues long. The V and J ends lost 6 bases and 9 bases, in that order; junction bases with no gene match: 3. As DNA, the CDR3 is TGTGCCAGCAGGGGGACAGGGAGCACCATATATTTT. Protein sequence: CASRGTGSTIYF.

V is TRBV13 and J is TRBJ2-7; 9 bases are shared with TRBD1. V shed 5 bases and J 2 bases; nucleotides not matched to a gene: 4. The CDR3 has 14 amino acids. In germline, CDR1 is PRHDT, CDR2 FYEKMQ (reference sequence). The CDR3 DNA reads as TGTGCCAGCAGCCGCACAGGGGGCACCTACGAGCAGTACTTC. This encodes CASSRTGGTYEQYF.

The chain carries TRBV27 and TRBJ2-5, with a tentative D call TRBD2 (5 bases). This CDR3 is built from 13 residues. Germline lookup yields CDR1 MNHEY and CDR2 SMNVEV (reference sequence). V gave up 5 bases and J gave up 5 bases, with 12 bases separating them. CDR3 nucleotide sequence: TGTGCCAGCAGTCTTCGGGGTGACGAGACCCAGTACTTC. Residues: CASSLRGDETQYF.

CDR3 residues: CASATGYSHYSSYGYTF. For the CDR3, the DNA is TGTGCCAGCGCGACAGGCTATTCCCATTATTCCAGCTATGGCTACACCTTC. The chain uses TRBV18 and TRBJ1-2; D perhaps matches TRBD1 (6 bases). Germline V gives CDR1 KGHSH, CDR2 LQKENI. Between the trimmed V and J ends, which lost 8 bases and 4 bases, there was a span of 26 bases. CDR3 length equals 17 residues.

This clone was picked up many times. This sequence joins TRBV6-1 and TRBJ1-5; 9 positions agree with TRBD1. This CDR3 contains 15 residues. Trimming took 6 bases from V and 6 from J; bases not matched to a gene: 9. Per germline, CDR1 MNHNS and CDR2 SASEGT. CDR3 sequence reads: CASRDLTGGGQPQHF. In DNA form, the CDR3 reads TGTGCCAGCAGAGACTTAACAGGGGGCGGTCAGCCCCAGCATTTT.

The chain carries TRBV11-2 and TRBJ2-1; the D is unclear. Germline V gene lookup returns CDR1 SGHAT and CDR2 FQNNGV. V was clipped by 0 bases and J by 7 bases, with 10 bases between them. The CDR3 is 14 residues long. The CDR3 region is CASSLDHLGNEQFF. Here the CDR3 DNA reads TGTGCCAGCAGCTTAGATCATTTGGGGAATGAGCAGTTCTTC. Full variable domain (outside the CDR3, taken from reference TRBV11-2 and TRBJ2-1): EAGVAQSPRYKIIEKRQSVAFWCNPISGHATLYWYQQILGQGPKLLIQFQNNGVVDDSQLPKDRFSAERLKGVDSTLKIQPAKLEDSAVYLCASSLDHLGNEQFFGPGTRLTVL.

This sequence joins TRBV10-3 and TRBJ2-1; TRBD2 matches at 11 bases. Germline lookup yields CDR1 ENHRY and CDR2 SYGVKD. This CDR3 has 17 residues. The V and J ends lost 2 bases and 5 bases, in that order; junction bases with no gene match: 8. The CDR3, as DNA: TGTGCCATCAGTGAGCGGTCTAGCGGGAGGTTTGACAATGAGCAGTTCTTC. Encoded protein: CAISERSSGRFDNEQFF.

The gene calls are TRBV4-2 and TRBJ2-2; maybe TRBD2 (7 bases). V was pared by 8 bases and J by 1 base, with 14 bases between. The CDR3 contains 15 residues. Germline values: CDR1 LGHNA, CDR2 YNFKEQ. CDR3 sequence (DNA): TGTGCCAGCGGGGGGGCTAGCGGGAACACCGGGGAGCTGTTTTTT. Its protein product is CASGGASGNTGELFF.

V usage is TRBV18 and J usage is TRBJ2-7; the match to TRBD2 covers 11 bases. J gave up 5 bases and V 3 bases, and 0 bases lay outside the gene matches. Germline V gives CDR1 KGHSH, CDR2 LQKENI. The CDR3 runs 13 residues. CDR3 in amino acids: CASSPGLADEQYF. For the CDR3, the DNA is TGTGCCAGCTCACCGGGACTAGCGGACGAGCAGTACTTC.

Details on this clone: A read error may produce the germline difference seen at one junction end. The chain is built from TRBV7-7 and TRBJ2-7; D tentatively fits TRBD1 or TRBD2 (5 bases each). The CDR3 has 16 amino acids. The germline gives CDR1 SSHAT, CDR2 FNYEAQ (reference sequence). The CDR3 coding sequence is TGTGCTAGCAGCTTAGCGAGGGGCGGACACAGCTACGAGCAGTACTTC. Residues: CASSLARGGHSYEQYF. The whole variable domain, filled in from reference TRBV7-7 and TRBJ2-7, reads GAGVSQSPRYKVTKRGQDVTLRCDPISSHATLYWYQQALGQGPEFLTYFNYEAQPDKSGLPSDRFSAERPEGSISTLTIQRTEQRDSAMYRCASSLARGGHSYEQYFGPGTRLTVT.

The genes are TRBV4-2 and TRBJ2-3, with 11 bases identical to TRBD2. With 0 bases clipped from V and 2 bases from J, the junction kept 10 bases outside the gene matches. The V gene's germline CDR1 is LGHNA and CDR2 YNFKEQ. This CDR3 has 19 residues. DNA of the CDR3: TGTGCCAGCAGCCAAGATACGAGTACTAGCGGGGGCATCACAGATACGCAGTATTTT. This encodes CASSQDTSTSGGITDTQYF.

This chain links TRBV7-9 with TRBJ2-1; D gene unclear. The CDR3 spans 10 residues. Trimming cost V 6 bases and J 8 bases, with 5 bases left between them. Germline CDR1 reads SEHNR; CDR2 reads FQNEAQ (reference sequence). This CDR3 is CASREHEQFF. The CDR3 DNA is TGTGCCAGCAGGGAACATGAGCAGTTCTTC.

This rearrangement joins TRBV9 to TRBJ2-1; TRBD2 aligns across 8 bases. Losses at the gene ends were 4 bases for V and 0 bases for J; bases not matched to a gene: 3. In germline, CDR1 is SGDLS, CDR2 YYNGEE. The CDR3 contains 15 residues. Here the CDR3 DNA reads TGTGCCAGCAGCCCGACTAGCGACTCCTACAATGAGCAGTTCTTC. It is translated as CASSPTSDSYNEQFF.

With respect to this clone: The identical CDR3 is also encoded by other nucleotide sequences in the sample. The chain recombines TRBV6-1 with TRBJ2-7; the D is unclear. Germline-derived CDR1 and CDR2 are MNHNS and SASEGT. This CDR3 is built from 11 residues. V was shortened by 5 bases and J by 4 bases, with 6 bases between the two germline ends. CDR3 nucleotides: TGTGCCAGCAGTAGTTATTACGAGCAGTACTTC. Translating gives CASSSYYEQYF.

CDR3 residues: CASSKASRGYTF. CDR3 coding DNA: TGTGCCAGCAGCAAAGCCAGCCGGGGCTACACCTTC. This chain connects TRBV11-2 to TRBJ1-2; D ambiguous. This CDR3 region has 12 residues. Trimming took 5 bases from V and 8 from J, leaving 12 bases between them. The germline CDR1 and CDR2 sequences are SGHAT and FQNNGV.

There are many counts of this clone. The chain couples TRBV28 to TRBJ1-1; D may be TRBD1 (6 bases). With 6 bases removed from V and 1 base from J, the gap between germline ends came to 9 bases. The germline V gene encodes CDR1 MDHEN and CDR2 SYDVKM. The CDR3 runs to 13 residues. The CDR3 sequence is CASSWTENTEAFF. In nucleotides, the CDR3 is TGTGCCAGCAGCTGGACAGAGAACACTGAAGCTTTCTTT.

For the CDR3, the DNA is TGCGCCAGCAGTGAAGGAACCGGGACAGGGTTGTACGAGCAGTACTTC. It is translated as CASSEGTGTGLYEQYF. The chain recombines TRBV10-2 with TRBJ2-7; 9 bases are shared with TRBD1. CDR1 WSHSY and CDR2 SAAADI come from the germline V gene. With V trimmed by 3 bases and J by 4 bases, 10 bases remained unmatched. This CDR3 is built from 16 residues.

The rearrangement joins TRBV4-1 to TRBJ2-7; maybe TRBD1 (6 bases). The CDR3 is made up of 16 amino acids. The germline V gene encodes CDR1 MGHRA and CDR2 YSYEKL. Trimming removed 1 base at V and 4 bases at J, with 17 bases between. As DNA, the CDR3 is TGCGCCAGCAGCCAAGGAGAGGCAGGGGTTGGATACGAGCAGTACTTC. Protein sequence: CASSQGEAGVGYEQYF.

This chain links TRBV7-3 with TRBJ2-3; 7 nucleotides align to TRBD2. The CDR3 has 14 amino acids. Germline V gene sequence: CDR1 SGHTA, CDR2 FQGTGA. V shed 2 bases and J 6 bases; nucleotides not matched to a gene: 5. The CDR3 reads CASSLGGSLDTQYF. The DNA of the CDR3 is TGTGCCAGCAGCTTAGGCGGGAGTTTGGATACGCAGTATTTT.

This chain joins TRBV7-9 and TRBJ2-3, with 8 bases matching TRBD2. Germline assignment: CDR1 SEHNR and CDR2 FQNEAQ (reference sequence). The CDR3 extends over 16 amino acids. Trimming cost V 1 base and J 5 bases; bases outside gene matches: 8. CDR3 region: CASSLVQREGKDTQYF. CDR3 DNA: TGTGCCAGCAGCTTAGTTCAACGGGAGGGGAAAGATACGCAGTATTTT.

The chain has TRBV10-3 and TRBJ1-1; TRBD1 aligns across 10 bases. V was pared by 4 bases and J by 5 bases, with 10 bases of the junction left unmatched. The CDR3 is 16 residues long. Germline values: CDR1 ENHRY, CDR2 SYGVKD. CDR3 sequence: CAISANQGTGVTEAFF. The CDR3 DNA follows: TGTGCCATCAGTGCCAACCAAGGGACAGGGGTAACTGAAGCTTTCTTT.

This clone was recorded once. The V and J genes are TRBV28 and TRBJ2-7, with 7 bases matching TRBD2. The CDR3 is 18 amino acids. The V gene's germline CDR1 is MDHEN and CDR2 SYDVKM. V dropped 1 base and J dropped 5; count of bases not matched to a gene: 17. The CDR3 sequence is CASSLSRGGGSKQNEQYF. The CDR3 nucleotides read TGTGCCAGCAGTTTATCCCGGGGAGGCGGGAGCAAACAGAACGAGCAGTACTTC. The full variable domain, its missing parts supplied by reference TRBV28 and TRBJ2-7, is DVKVTQSSRYLVKRTGEKVFLECVQDMDHENMFWYRQDPGLGLRLIYFSYDVKMKEKGDIPEGYSVSREKKERFSLILESASTNQTSMYLCASSLSRGGGSKQNEQYFGPGTRLTVT.